The T cell receptor (beta chain) described here comes from a study of blood T cell repertoires in COVID-19. Across the whole study: Both acute and convalescent COVID-19 samples were obtained from the United States, Italy and Spain. From T cells, B-cell-depleted T cells, or PBMCs came the material, which was cDNA or gDNA.

Germline V gene data show CDR1 as MDHEN and CDR2 as SYDVKM. CDR3 size: 17 residues. V gave up 6 bases and J gave up 3 bases; unmatched junction bases: 11. In the study's own analysis: Estimation of nucleated cell counts was performed using reference gene primer amplification. The data were produced by immunoSEQ multiplex PCR, yet TCRdb's version contains in-frame clones alone and is incomplete. The D gene and trimming were derived from the DNA, and the V and J assignments and clone size from that table. The data contain approximately 300,000 clones, about 82% of them singletons. The sample taken for sequencing was peripheral blood. This clonotype was obtained from a woman aged 45-60 years with acute or convalescent COVID-19. The chain has TRBV28 and TRBJ2-7, with 13 bases identical to TRBD2. This CDR3 reads CASRPPTRLAGGYEQYF. The DNA for the CDR3 is TGTGCCAGCAGACCGCCGACAAGACTAGCGGGAGGCTACGAGCAGTACTTC. The whole variable domain, remainder taken from reference TRBV28 and TRBJ2-7, is DVKVTQSSRYLVKRTGEKVFLECVQDMDHENMFWYRQDPGLGLRLIYFSYDVKMKEKGDIPEGYSVSREKKERFSLILESASTNQTSMYLCASRPPTRLAGGYEQYFGPGTRLTVT.